This T cell receptor (beta chain) was captured by sequencing in a study of regulatory T cells in long-lasting Graves disease. Construction of the TCR beta libraries employed iRepertoire HTBI primers in conjunction with Arm-PCR of CDR3 regions. Using its own MiXCR run on the multiplex PCR reads, TCRdb lists one record per CDR3 protein. The sample has about 620,000 distinct CDR3 sequences; approximately 15% are singletons. Indicated time point: newly diagnosed GD, antithyroid drugs for less than 3 months. PBMC-extracted RNA yielded the TCR library. At least ten counts were recorded for this clonotype. This same sample was also taken into another study, of T cells in Graves' hyperthyroidism and ophthalmopathy.

The sequences come from peripheral blood mononuclear cells (PBMCs), collected at new diagnosis, from a patient treated with antithyroid drugs. The TCR was taken from a woman aged 25 to 39 with Graves disease.

CDR3 sequence: CASKGQGNSPLHF. For the CDR3, the DNA is TGTGCCAGCAAGGGACAGGGGAATTCACCCCTCCACTTT. The V call is TRBV2, the J call TRBJ1-6, with 10 bases that match TRBD1. The CDR3 spans 13 residues. Germline loops: CDR1 SNHLY, CDR2 FYNNEI. V dropped 7 bases and J dropped 7; count of bases not matched to a gene: 1.